The 17 T cell receptor beta chains reported below all come from one sample, sequenced in a study of OX40 agonist ivuxolimab in advanced cancers. Profiled with immunoSEQ multiplex PCR; TCRdb holds only in-frame clones, not every one. This table holds some 59,000 clones, around 93% found once. Sequencing used CD4+ or CD8+ T cells sorted from blood, obtained in a trial of the OX40 agonist ivuxolimab. These receptors were taken from an adult with an advanced solid tumor such as melanoma, head and neck, liver or kidney cancer.

This chain joins TRBV6-6 and TRBJ2-1; tentative D call: TRBD1 (5 bases). Looked up from germline, CDR1 is MNHNY and CDR2 is SVGAGI (reference sequence). This CDR3 is 12 amino acids long. Deletions cut 2 bases from V and 8 bases from J, with 7 bases between. CDR3 residues: CASSYLRDEQFF. The CDR3 nucleotides read TGTGCCAGCAGTTACCTCAGGGATGAGCAGTTCTTC.

In this sample, this clone turned up once. J is TRBJ1-2 and V is TRBV12-5; 7 bases agree with TRBD1. This CDR3 contains 15 residues. The V segment lost 1 base and the J segment 6 bases; nucleotides outside the gene matches: 8. Germline V gives CDR1 LGHNT, CDR2 FRNRAP. The CDR3 loop reads CASGLDTTGFDGYTF. For the CDR3, the DNA is TGTGCTAGTGGTTTGGATACGACAGGGTTCGATGGCTACACCTTC. The whole variable domain, filled in from reference TRBV12-5 and TRBJ1-2, reads DARVTQTPRHKVTEMGQEVTMRCQPILGHNTVFWYRQTMMQGLELLAYFRNRAPLDDSGMPKDRFSAEMPDATLATLKIQPSEPRDSAVYFCASGLDTTGFDGYTFGSGTRLTVV.

The genes are TRBV9 and TRBJ1-6; D not resolved. The V end was cut by 0 bases, the J end by 6 bases, with 7 bases between. Germline V gives CDR1 SGDLS, CDR2 YYNGEE. CDR3 length: 14 amino acids. The CDR3 nucleotides read TGTGCCAGCAGCGTAGGAGTGGGTAATTCACCCCTCCACTTT. This codes for CASSVGVGNSPLHF. Using reference TRBV9 and TRBJ1-6 for the parts outside the CDR3, the full variable domain is DSGVTQTPKHLITATGQRVTLRCSPRSGDLSVYWYQQSLDQGLQFLIQYYNGEERAKGNILERFSAQQFPDLHSELNLSSLELGDSALYFCASSVGVGNSPLHFGNGTRLTVT.

As DNA, the CDR3 is TGTGCCAGCAGCCAAACCGGGCCCCTCTATGGCTACACCTTC. Encoded protein: CASSQTGPLYGYTF. The rearrangement links TRBV14 to TRBJ1-2; D call uncertain. The germline V gene encodes CDR1 SGHDN and CDR2 FVKESK. The CDR3 is 14 amino acids. Trimming removed 2 bases from V and 4 bases from J, with 11 bases in between.

This clone was recorded only once. This rearrangement joins TRBV14 to TRBJ2-3, with D perhaps assigned TRBD1 or TRBD2 (6 bases each). Trimming cost V 0 bases and J 9 bases, with 13 bases left between them. Germline lookup yields CDR1 SGHDN and CDR2 FVKESK. CDR3 length: 14 residues. CDR3 in amino acids: CASSQDWGARTQYF. The DNA of the CDR3 is TGTGCCAGCAGCCAAGATTGGGGGGCGCGGACGCAGTATTTT.

The V and J genes are TRBV4-2 and TRBJ2-2; D is unclear. V lost 7 bases and J lost 2, with 20 bases in between. From germline, CDR1 is LGHNA and CDR2 YNFKEQ. The CDR3 consists of 17 residues. The CDR3 DNA follows: TGTGCCAGCACCCCACGTGGGCCCAAAGGAAACACCGGGGAGCTGTTTTTT. This codes for CASTPRGPKGNTGELFF.

The chain combines TRBV27 with TRBJ1-1; D gene ambiguous. CDR3 size: 14 residues. Germline V CDR1 and CDR2: MNHEY, SMNVEV (reference sequence). V dropped 2 bases and J dropped 4 bases, with 11 bases sitting between them. CDR3 coding DNA: TGTGCCAGCAGTTTAGGACCGGTGGGCACTGAAGCTTTCTTT. This translates into CASSLGPVGTEAFF.

This clone was observed a single time. V usage is TRBV7-2 and J usage is TRBJ2-7; TRBD1 might be the D (6 bases). Per the germline V gene, CDR1 is SGHTA and CDR2 is FQGNSA. The CDR3 is 15 amino acids. The ends were cut back, 3 bases at V and 3 bases at J, with 15 bases in the middle. CDR3 sequence (DNA): TGTGCCAGCAGCTTCCCGGGACAAGGGTACTACGAGCAGTACTTC. Its translation is CASSFPGQGYYEQYF.

The chain recombines TRBV2 with TRBJ2-7; D unclear. There are 16 residues in the CDR3. The V end was cut by 2 bases, the J end by 2 bases, with 16 bases between. Germline CDR1 SNHLY, CDR2 FYNNEI. The CDR3 nucleotides are TGTGCCAGCAGTGAATCAAGAGGACGGAATACCTACGAGCAGTACTTC. It yields the protein CASSESRGRNTYEQYF.

V usage is TRBV18 and J usage is TRBJ2-1; a possible D gene is TRBD2 (6 bases). The ends were cut back, 0 bases at V and 2 bases at J, with 20 bases in the middle. CDR3 size: 19 residues. Germline CDR1 and CDR2: KGHSH and LQKENI. The CDR3 is CASSPPFAASGRTYNEQFF. The CDR3, as DNA: TGTGCCAGCTCACCACCTTTTGCCGCCTCGGGGAGGACCTACAATGAGCAGTTCTTC.

The chain couples TRBV11-3 to TRBJ2-7; D may be TRBD1 or TRBD2 (6 bases each). V lost 5 bases to trimming and J lost 8 bases, with 13 bases between them. The V gene's germline CDR1 is SGHNT and CDR2 YENEEA. The CDR3 spans 12 residues. CDR3 bases: TGTGCCAGCAGCGGAGGGGGATCCCAGCAGTACTTC. It specifies CASSGGGSQQYF.

This chain connects TRBV19 to TRBJ1-5; TRBD1 agrees at 9 bases. Germline assignment: CDR1 LNHDA and CDR2 SQIVND (reference sequence). The CDR3 is made up of 15 amino acids. V dropped 7 bases and J dropped 5; count of bases not matched to a gene: 9. The CDR3 sequence is CASTMVGTGYQPQHF. For the CDR3, the DNA is TGTGCCAGTACTATGGTAGGGACAGGGTATCAGCCCCAGCATTTT. The full variable domain, in which reference TRBV19 and TRBJ1-5 provide the parts outside the CDR3, is DGGITQSPKYLFRKEGQNVTLSCEQNLNHDAMYWYRQDPGQGLRLIYYSQIVNDFQKGDIAEGYSVSREKKESFPLTVTSAQKNPTAFYLCASTMVGTGYQPQHFGDGTRLSIL.

The V call is TRBV4-3, the J call TRBJ1-4; a weak D match, TRBD1 (5 bases). The CDR3 covers 16 residues. Between the trimmed V and J ends, which lost 0 bases and 7 bases, there was a span of 15 bases. Germline CDR1 LGHNA, CDR2 YSLEER. The DNA of the CDR3 is TGCGCCAGCAGCCAAGACAGGGTGCGGGGTAGTGAAAAACTGTTTTTT. It encodes CASSQDRVRGSEKLFF.

The chain employs TRBV7-9 and TRBJ1-5; no clear D gene. The germline CDR1 and CDR2 sequences are SEHNR and FQNEAQ (reference sequence). The V end lost 3 bases, the J end lost 5 bases, and 5 bases lay between the germline ends. This CDR3 is built from 12 residues. The CDR3 region is CASSFRDQPQHF. The CDR3 DNA is TGTGCCAGCAGCTTTCGAGATCAGCCCCAGCATTTT.

This chain joins TRBV7-6 and TRBJ1-4; TRBD1 might be the D (6 bases). Looked up from germline, CDR1 is SGHVS and CDR2 is FNYEAQ. Trimming stripped 4 bases from V and 4 bases from J, with 19 bases between. The CDR3 runs 17 residues. CDR3 protein: CASSSDSGLSVNEKLFF. The CDR3 nucleotides are TGTGCCAGCAGCTCGGACAGCGGCCTCTCGGTTAATGAAAAACTGTTTTTT.

In regard to this clone: Other DNA sequences within the sample encode an identical CDR3. The chain employs TRBV4-3 and TRBJ2-7; D assignment may be TRBD1 or TRBD2 (5 bases each). This CDR3 spans 14 amino acids. Trimming removed 0 bases from V and 3 bases from J, with 9 bases in between. In germline, CDR1 is LGHNA, CDR2 YSLEER. CDR3 sequence reads: CASSQDSGSYEQYF. CDR3 nucleotides: TGCGCCAGCAGCCAAGATTCAGGGAGCTACGAGCAGTACTTC.

This chain uses TRBV6-4 with TRBJ2-3; 9 bases match TRBD1. CDR1 and CDR2 from the germline V gene are MRHNA and SNTAGT. The ends lost 5 bases at V and 4 bases at J; junction bases unmatched: 4. CDR3 length equals 14 residues. The CDR3 protein is CASSSGQGADTQYF. The CDR3 coding sequence is TGTGCCAGCAGTTCGGGACAGGGCGCAGATACGCAGTATTTT.